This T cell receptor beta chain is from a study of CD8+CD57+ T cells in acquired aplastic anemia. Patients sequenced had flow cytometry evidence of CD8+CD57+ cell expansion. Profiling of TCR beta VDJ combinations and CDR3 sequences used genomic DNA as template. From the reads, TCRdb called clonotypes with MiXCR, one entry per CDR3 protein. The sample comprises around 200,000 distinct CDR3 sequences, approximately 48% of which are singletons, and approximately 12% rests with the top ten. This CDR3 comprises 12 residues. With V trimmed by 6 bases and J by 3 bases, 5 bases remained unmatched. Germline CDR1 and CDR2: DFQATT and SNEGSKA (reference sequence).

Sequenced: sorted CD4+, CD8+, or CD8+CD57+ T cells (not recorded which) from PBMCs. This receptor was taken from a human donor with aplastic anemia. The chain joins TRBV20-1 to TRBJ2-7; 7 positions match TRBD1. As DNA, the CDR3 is TGCAGTGCGGCCGGACAGGACTACGAGCAGTACTTC. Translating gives CSAAGQDYEQYF.